This TCR beta chain was captured by sequencing in a study of T cell repertoires in cytomegalovirus infection. Study overall: Based on public TCR beta signatures, there were indications of CMV infection and of a matching HLA type.

About this clonotype itself: No antigen is known for it.

Study conclusions and caveats: What dominated the ex vivo response were HLA-C-restricted CMV-specific TCR beta clonotypes.

TCRdb passed the reads through MiXCR, listing each CDR3 protein once. The table lists about 830,000 distinct CDR3 sequences, 30% to 35% of them singletons, with around 12% in the top ten. The germline gives CDR1 SNHLY, CDR2 FYNNEI. V was trimmed by 3 bases and J by 5 bases, leaving 14 bases between them. The CDR3 length is 14 residues. The specimen comprised cultured CD8+ T cells from PBMCs, sampled from culture after CMV antigen stimulation. This chain connects TRBV2 to TRBJ2-7; D is uncertain. The source is a human donor in good health (CMV status not recorded). Some clones in this sample may be carry-over from other donors' samples. The CDR3 bases are TGTGCCAGCAGTGACGAAATTGGAGTCCACGAGCAGTACTTC. Encoded protein: CASSDEIGVHEQYF.